This T cell receptor (beta chain) was identified during a study of regulatory T cells in long-lasting Graves disease. Findings and limits, study-wide: Patients whose Graves' disease persisted exhibited lower TCR diversity than those newly diagnosed.

Comment on this clonotype: Its antigen remains unidentified.

Time point reported: newly diagnosed GD, antithyroid drugs for less than 3 months. After RNA was extracted from PBMCs, the TCR library was made from it. With iRepertoire HTBI primers and Arm-PCR of CDR3 regions, TCR beta libraries were built. TCRdb re-derived calls from the multiplex PCR reads in MiXCR, one entry per CDR3 protein. The sample lists more than 450,000 distinct CDR3 sequences, more than 10% seen once, with around 10% in the top ten. The CDR3 totals 15 residues. The germline V gene encodes CDR1 MDHEN and CDR2 SYDVKM. V was clipped by 6 bases and J by 0 bases, with 15 bases between them. Separately, the same data were catalogued under a study of T cells in Graves' hyperthyroidism and ophthalmopathy.

The sequence came from a woman in her 30s with Graves disease. The chain joins TRBV28 to TRBJ2-7; D might be TRBD1 (6 bases). The sample here was peripheral blood mononuclear cells (PBMCs), taken at new diagnosis, from a patient treated with antithyroid drugs. This CDR3 reads CASSSPTGFSYEQYF. As DNA, the CDR3 is TGTGCCAGCAGCTCACCGACAGGTTTCTCCTACGAGCAGTACTTC.